This entry lists 27 T cell receptor beta chains sequenced from one sample in a study of blood T cell repertoires in COVID-19. Measured with immunoSEQ multiplex PCR; TCRdb has only the in-frame clones, and not every one. This repertoire shows around 160,000 clones, around 84% found once; its top ten account for 35% to 40%. The sample taken for sequencing was peripheral blood. The receptors originated from a human donor in a cohort sampled during active COVID-19.

The gene calls are TRBV11-3 and TRBJ1-1; possibly TRBD1 for D (5 bases). The CDR3 spans 14 residues. Looked up from germline, CDR1 is SGHNT and CDR2 is YENEEA. With 1 base removed from V and 1 base from J, the gap between germline ends came to 7 bases. CDR3 sequence reads: CASSLGGSNTEAFF. The DNA of the CDR3 is TGTGCCAGCAGCTTAGGGGGCTCGAACACTGAAGCTTTCTTT. Filled out from reference TRBV11-3 and TRBJ1-1, the complete variable domain reads EAGVVQSPRYKIIEKKQPVAFWCNPISGHNTLYWYLQNLGQGPELLIRYENEEAVDDSQLPKDRFSAERLKGVDSTLKIQPAELGDSAVYLCASSLGGSNTEAFFGQGTRLTVV.

The chain links TRBV7-2 to TRBJ2-7, with 8 bases that match TRBD2. J lost 3 bases, V lost 3 bases, and 4 bases had no gene match. The CDR3 spans 14 residues. The V gene's germline CDR1 is SGHTA and CDR2 FQGNSA. This CDR3 is CASSLQRGYYEQYF. CDR3 DNA sequence: TGTGCCAGCAGCTTGCAGCGGGGGTACTACGAGCAGTACTTC.

The chain combines TRBV5-4 with TRBJ2-1, with TRBD2 matching over 9 bases. V shed 4 bases and J 2 bases; nucleotides not matched to a gene: 1. Looked up from germline, CDR1 is SGHNT and CDR2 is YYREEE (reference sequence). This CDR3 region has 14 residues. The CDR3 spells CASSAGGAYNEQFF. The CDR3 DNA reads as TGTGCCAGCAGCGCGGGGGGGGCCTACAATGAGCAGTTCTTC. Full variable domain (outside the CDR3, taken from reference TRBV5-4 and TRBJ2-1): ETGVTQSPTHLIKTRGQQVTLRCSSQSGHNTVSWYQQALGQGPQFIFQYYREEENGRGNFPPRFSGLQFPNYSSELNVNALELDDSALYLCASSAGGAYNEQFFGPGTRLTVL.

This clone appeared a few times. The identical CDR3 is also encoded by other nucleotide sequences in the sample. This sequence joins TRBV6-1 and TRBJ2-7; the D is unclear. Germline lookup yields CDR1 MNHNS and CDR2 SASEGT. Trimming shortened V by 3 bases and J by 0 bases, and 9 bases separated the two germline ends. This CDR3 region has 14 residues. The CDR3 DNA is TGTGCCAGCAGTGAGGGCCCGAGCTCCTACGAGCAGTACTTC. This encodes CASSEGPSSYEQYF.

The rearrangement uses TRBV10-3 and TRBJ2-1; 7 bases agree with TRBD1. The germline CDR1 and CDR2 sequences are ENHRY and SYGVKD. The ends lost 5 bases at V and 5 bases at J; junction bases unmatched: 9. This CDR3 is 15 amino acids long. Written as DNA, the CDR3 is TGTGCCATCAGTAAGGGGGCGAAAATCGACAATGAGCAGTTCTTC. Protein: CAISKGAKIDNEQFF.

V usage is TRBV18 and J usage is TRBJ2-3, with a weak D call TRBD1 (6 bases). Trimming pared 0 bases from V and 3 bases from J, leaving 7 bases between. CDR3 length: 14 amino acids. Germline V gene sequence: CDR1 KGHSH, CDR2 LQKENI. Written as DNA, the CDR3 is TGTGCCAGCTCACCACCACAGGGTACAGATACGCAGTATTTT. Amino acids: CASSPPQGTDTQYF.

The CDR3 region has the DNA TGTGCCAGCAGTTCGGCGGGGTCGCGGGGCTACACCTTC. It yields the protein CASSSAGSRGYTF. The chain has TRBV27 and TRBJ1-2; D is unclear. CDR3 size: 13 residues. V was clipped by 4 bases and J by 8 bases, with 14 bases between them. Germline CDR1 MNHEY, CDR2 SMNVEV (reference sequence).

The rearrangement links TRBV14 to TRBJ1-3; 10 bases line up with TRBD1. Germline V gene data show CDR1 as SGHDN and CDR2 as FVKESK. The CDR3 sequence is 17 residues long. The J segment lost 0 bases and the V segment lost 4 bases, leaving 6 bases of the junction unmatched. The CDR3 DNA is TGTGCCAGCAGCCTCGGGACAGGGGCGATCTCTGGAAACACCATATATTTT. As protein: CASSLGTGAISGNTIYF.

The chain uses TRBV11-2 and TRBJ1-5; D may be TRBD1 (5 bases). The germline V gene encodes CDR1 SGHAT and CDR2 FQNNGV. The CDR3 is 13 residues long. The V end was cut by 6 bases, the J end by 5 bases, with 11 bases between. DNA for the CDR3: TGTGCCAGCAGTCCCAGGGTCTATCAGCCCCAGCATTTT. Translated: CASSPRVYQPQHF.

This clone was seen a handful of times. The CDR3 DNA reads as TGTGCCAGCAGCCCTGGGACAGGGGGGGAGACCCAGTACTTC. This codes for CASSPGTGGETQYF. The chain uses TRBV11-3 and TRBJ2-5; 11 bases map to TRBD1. Trimming at V came to 5 bases and at J to 5 bases, leaving 4 bases not matched to a gene. CDR1 is SGHNT and CDR2 is YENEEA in the germline V gene. The CDR3 is 14 amino acids.

V is TRBV11-3 and J is TRBJ2-2; possibly TRBD1 for D (6 bases). This CDR3 contains 14 residues. The V end was cut by 5 bases, the J end by 5 bases, with 12 bases between. Per germline, CDR1 SGHNT and CDR2 YENEEA. As DNA, the CDR3 is TGTGCCAGCAGCCCGCGGACAGAAACCGGGGAGCTGTTTTTT. Translation: CASSPRTETGELFF.

Of note for this clone: The same CDR3 also results from other DNA sequences found in this sample. This chain joins TRBV20-1 and TRBJ1-1; the D gene is possibly TRBD1 (5 bases). The germline V gene has CDR1 DFQATT and CDR2 SNEGSKA (reference sequence). CDR3 length: 11 residues. V was cut by 5 bases and J by 5 bases, with 9 bases left in between. The CDR3 here is CSALGGTEAFF. The DNA of the CDR3 is TGCAGTGCTCTCGGGGGAACTGAAGCTTTCTTT.

This sequence joins TRBV6-4 and TRBJ1-1; 8 bases are a match to TRBD1. The CDR3 has 14 residues. The ends lost 6 bases at V and 8 bases at J; junction bases unmatched: 11. Germline V gene sequence: CDR1 MRHNA, CDR2 SNTAGT. CDR3 DNA sequence: TGTGCCAGCAGCCCGGACAGGGTGGGGAGAGAAGCTTTCTTT. Translating gives CASSPDRVGREAFF.

The chain combines TRBV27 with TRBJ1-2; TRBD1 agrees at 7 bases. The V gene's germline CDR1 is MNHEY and CDR2 SMNVEV (reference sequence). V shed 2 bases and J 4 bases; nucleotides not matched to a gene: 4. CDR3 size: 14 residues. CDR3: CASSLRGGSYGYTF. Written as DNA, the CDR3 is TGTGCCAGCAGTTTAAGAGGGGGCAGCTATGGCTACACCTTC.

The CDR3 nucleotides are TGTGCCAGCAGCATTGGACAGGGTGGCCAGCCCCAGCATTTT. This translates into CASSIGQGGQPQHF. The rearrangement links TRBV21-1 to TRBJ1-5; the table's D gene call, TRBD1, was not cross checked with the DNA. TRBV21-1 is deemed a pseudogene. This CDR3 is built from 14 residues.

The V gene is TRBV11-3, the J gene TRBJ1-2, with a weak D call TRBD1 (6 bases). Germline V lookup: CDR1 SGHNT, CDR2 YENEEA. V was cut by 1 base and J by 2 bases, with 11 bases left in between. CDR3 length equals 15 residues. In nucleotides, the CDR3 is TGTGCCAGCAGCTTAGTAGGGGGACCCAACTATGGCTACACCTTC. Amino acid sequence: CASSLVGGPNYGYTF.

The J gene is TRBJ2-1, the V gene TRBV9, with 12 bases matching TRBD2. The ends lost 3 bases at V and 3 bases at J; junction bases unmatched: 4. The length of the CDR3 is 16 residues. Germline lookup yields CDR1 SGDLS and CDR2 YYNGEE. CDR3 nucleotides: TGTGCCAGCAGCGGACTAGCGGGGGCCAACTACAATGAGCAGTTCTTC. This codes for CASSGLAGANYNEQFF.

The rearrangement links TRBV7-2 to TRBJ2-1, with 12 bases matching TRBD2. J gave up 9 bases and V 1 base, and 7 bases lay outside the gene matches. Germline CDR1 reads SGHTA; CDR2 reads FQGNSA. The CDR3 sequence is 16 residues long. The CDR3 DNA follows: TGTGCCAGCAGCTTAGAGGCTAGCGGGGGGGCGGGTGAGCAGTTCTTC. Translating gives CASSLEASGGAGEQFF.

The V gene is TRBV6-5, the J gene TRBJ1-2, with D tentatively TRBD1 (5 bases). In germline, CDR1 is MNHEY, CDR2 SVGAGI. The CDR3 extends over 16 amino acids. The V end lost 2 bases, the J end lost 4 bases, and 17 bases lay between the germline ends. The CDR3 DNA reads as TGTGCCAGCAGTTACCGGTCGACAGCCCAAGGCTATGGCTACACCTTC. It specifies CASSYRSTAQGYGYTF.

The chain carries TRBV9 and TRBJ2-5, with 10 nucleotides matching TRBD1. Germline values: CDR1 SGDLS, CDR2 YYNGEE. The V and J ends lost 0 bases and 5 bases, in that order; junction bases with no gene match: 7. The CDR3 loop spans 16 amino acids. The CDR3, as DNA: TGTGCCAGCAGCGTAGGGTTGGAGGGACAGGGGGAGACCCAGTACTTC. Amino acids: CASSVGLEGQGETQYF.

The gene calls are TRBV6-5 and TRBJ1-2; the D gene is possibly TRBD1 (6 bases). Germline CDR1 reads MNHEY; CDR2 reads SVGAGI. V was cut by 4 bases and J by 4 bases, with 10 bases left in between. This CDR3 comprises 13 residues. The CDR3 region has the DNA TGTGCCAGCAGTTCCCAGGGGACCTATGGCTACACCTTC. Encoded protein: CASSSQGTYGYTF.

This chain connects TRBV13 to TRBJ1-2, with D unresolved. The V end lost 5 bases, the J end lost 4 bases, and 17 bases lay between the germline ends. CDR3 size: 15 residues. Germline assignment: CDR1 PRHDT and CDR2 FYEKMQ (reference sequence). This CDR3 reads CASSPISRLGYGYTF. CDR3 nucleotides: TGTGCCAGCAGCCCCATCAGTCGGCTAGGCTATGGCTACACCTTC.

This chain uses TRBV4-3 with TRBJ2-2; weak D call: TRBD1 (7 bases). Per the germline V gene, CDR1 is LGHNA and CDR2 is YSLEER. Between the trimmed V and J ends, which lost 5 bases and 5 bases, there was a span of 15 bases. CDR3 length: 15 amino acids. The CDR3 DNA sequence: TGCGCCAGCAGCAACCAGGGGGGATGGACCGGGGAGCTGTTTTTT. Its translation: CASSNQGGWTGELFF.

This chain uses TRBV19 with TRBJ1-6; D remains unclear. The CDR3 runs to 18 residues. Germline V gene sequence: CDR1 LNHDA, CDR2 SQIVND (reference sequence). The V end was cut by 1 base, the J end by 6 bases, with 19 bases between. The CDR3 DNA reads as TGTGCCAGTAGTATAGGGTTCGGTCCGCCAGAGGGTAATTCACCCCTCCACTTT. Its translation is CASSIGFGPPEGNSPLHF.

V gene TRBV9 combines with J gene TRBJ2-2; the D gene is possibly TRBD1 (6 bases). The CDR3 covers 15 residues. Trimming pared 0 bases from V and 3 bases from J, leaving 9 bases between. The germline gives CDR1 SGDLS, CDR2 YYNGEE. The CDR3: CASSVGGLDTGELFF. CDR3 sequence (DNA): TGTGCCAGCAGCGTAGGGGGGCTGGACACCGGGGAGCTGTTTTTT.

This clone has a handful of counts. The chain couples TRBV7-2 to TRBJ2-5, with 7 positions matching TRBD2. This CDR3 has 13 residues. Germline V lookup: CDR1 SGHTA, CDR2 FQGNSA. V lost 5 bases and J lost 3; bases outside the gene matches: 3. In nucleotides, the CDR3 is TGTGCCAGCAGCCCAGGGAGGGAAGAGACCCAGTACTTC. It codes for CASSPGREETQYF.

The chain has TRBV7-8 and TRBJ1-5; 7 nucleotides agree with TRBD1. The germline V gene has CDR1 SGHVS and CDR2 FQNEAQ. The J segment lost 6 bases and the V segment lost 5 bases, leaving 7 bases of the junction unmatched. This CDR3 has 14 amino acids. CDR3 coding DNA: TGTGCCAGCAGCCTCTCGACAGGGCTTCAGCCCCAGCATTTT. It encodes CASSLSTGLQPQHF. Based on the CDR3 plus reference TRBV7-8 and TRBJ1-5, the full variable domain is GAGVSQSPRYKVAKRGQDVALRCDPISGHVSLFWYQQALGQGPEFLTYFQNEAQLDKSGLPSDRFFAERPEGSVSTLKIQRTQQEDSAVYLCASSLSTGLQPQHFGDGTRLSIL.